This TCR beta chain was captured in a study of Ad26.COV2.S vaccination and SARS-CoV-2 variants. Study-wide results and caveats: Following vaccination, spike-specific CD8+ and CD4+ T cell responses reportedly exhibited substantial breadth. Estimates derived from TCR breadth and depth analyses may have underestimated total T cell responses. Placebo recipients showed lower spike-specific TCR breadth than vaccinees.

The germline V gene encodes CDR1 KGHSH and CDR2 LQKENI. V lost 3 bases, J lost 4 bases, and 15 bases lay in between. CDR3 length equals 15 residues. About this clone: What it binds is unknown.

Generated by immunoSEQ multiplex PCR, the TCRdb table keeps only in-frame clones and is missing some. The sample includes about 94,000 clones, more than 70% of them seen just once. This chain uses TRBV18 with TRBJ1-2; possibly TRBD1 for D (6 bases). This TCR came from a human donor who had recovered from COVID-19. The material was peripheral blood, obtained after recovery from COVID-19. CDR3 DNA: TGTGCCAGCTCACCCCAACAGGGTGGAGGCTATGGCTACACCTTC. Residues: CASSPQQGGGYGYTF. Complete variable domain (other parts from reference TRBV18 and TRBJ1-2): NAGVMQNPRHLVRRRGQEARLRCSPMKGHSHVYWYRQLPEEGLKFMVYLQKENIIDESGMPKERFSAEFPKEGPSILRIQQVVRGDSAAYFCASSPQQGGGYGYTFGSGTRLTVV.